These 7 T cell receptor beta chains came from one sample sequenced in a study of blood T cell repertoires in COVID-19. Data came from immunoSEQ multiplex PCR; TCRdb stores just in-frame clones and leaves some out. The repertoire holds 65,000 to 80,000 clones, with 82% as singletons. The sample taken for sequencing was peripheral blood. Receptors originate from a human donor in a cohort sampled during active COVID-19.

The chain uses TRBV2 and TRBJ1-5, with unresolved D. CDR1 is SNHLY and CDR2 is FYNNEI in the germline V gene. This CDR3 is built from 14 residues. V was trimmed by 1 base and J by 8 bases, leaving 12 bases between them. This CDR3 is CASSEVTAIKPQHF. The CDR3 nucleotides read TGTGCCAGCAGTGAAGTCACAGCAATCAAGCCCCAGCATTTT. Looking up the rest from reference TRBV2 and TRBJ1-5 gives the full variable domain: EPEVTQTPSHQVTQMGQEVILRCVPISNHLYFYWYRQILGQKVEFLVSFYNNEISEKSEIFDDQFSVERPDGSNFTLKIRSTKLEDSAMYFCASSEVTAIKPQHFGDGTRLSIL.

This clone was seen once. This rearrangement joins TRBV2 to TRBJ2-7; 13 nucleotides match TRBD2. CDR1 SNHLY and CDR2 FYNNEI come from the germline V gene. Unmatched junction bases numbered 3, after V lost 3 bases and J lost 4 bases. The CDR3 is made up of 15 amino acids. The CDR3 DNA follows: TGTGCCAGCAGTGATGGGACTAGCGGGGTGTACGAGCAGTACTTC. This gives the protein CASSDGTSGVYEQYF.

This clone has only a few counts. The chain uses TRBV11-1 and TRBJ1-2, with TRBD1 matching 7 bases. The germline V gene encodes CDR1 SGHAT and CDR2 FQDESV (reference sequence). CDR3 length equals 13 residues. With V trimmed by 4 bases and J by 6 bases, 5 bases remained unmatched. The CDR3 DNA reads as TGTGCCAGCAGCTCCGACAGGGCGGATGGCTACACCTTC. It codes for CASSSDRADGYTF.

This sequence joins TRBV6-5 and TRBJ1-2; a weak D match, TRBD1 (6 bases). CDR1 and CDR2 from the germline V gene are MNHEY and SVGAGI. This CDR3 contains 16 residues. Trimming left V 0 bases short and J 6 bases short, with 17 bases between. CDR3 residues: CASSYSRGPGGDGYTF. The CDR3 DNA is TGTGCCAGCAGTTACTCCAGGGGCCCCGGAGGAGATGGCTACACCTTC.

This rearrangement joins TRBV6-5 to TRBJ1-1; D unresolved. Germline V lookup: CDR1 MNHEY, CDR2 SVGAGI. The CDR3 runs to 13 residues. With 7 bases removed from V and 3 bases from J, the gap between germline ends came to 12 bases. The CDR3 DNA reads as TGTGCCAGCAATAAAGAAGCATACACTGAAGCTTTCTTT. Translated: CASNKEAYTEAFF.

This clone was observed at least ten times. The rearrangement links TRBV6-5 to TRBJ2-1; TRBD2 matches at 12 bases. This CDR3 contains 14 residues. Losses at the gene ends were 10 bases for V and 8 bases for J; bases not matched to a gene: 9. The V gene's germline CDR1 is MNHEY and CDR2 SVGAGI. The CDR3 loop reads CATYSSGGGDEQFF. CDR3 sequence (DNA): TGTGCCACCTACTCTAGCGGGGGGGGCGATGAGCAGTTCTTC.

The V gene is TRBV5-4, the J gene TRBJ2-6; D not certain. The CDR3 is 14 residues long. Trimming left V 5 bases short and J 0 bases short, with 6 bases between. Germline CDR1 SGHNT, CDR2 YYREEE (reference sequence). The DNA for the CDR3 is TGTGCCAGCAGAGCGAGCTCTGGGGCCAACGTCCTGACTTTC. Translating it yields CASRASSGANVLTF.